The 29 T cell receptor beta chains below all came from one sample that was sequenced in a study of cytomegalovirus exposure and HLA in healthy donors. Primers included in the PCR were 60 Vbeta and 13 Jbeta primers. The protocol was immunoSEQ multiplex PCR, while the TCRdb copy is restricted to in-frame clones and leaves out a portion. Here the sample spans 100,000 or so clones, around three quarters being singletons. The specimen was PBMCs. These receptors were collected from a female donor in good health and CMV-seropositive.

Here the CDR3 reads CASSPARDRPFKQYF. The CDR3 bases are TGTGCCAGCAGTCCCGCGCGGGACAGGCCGTTCAAGCAGTACTTC. The rearrangement links TRBV27 to TRBJ2-7, with 8 bases lining up with TRBD1. The trim removed 5 bases at V and 8 bases at J, leaving 14 bases unmatched. This CDR3 spans 15 amino acids. Germline-derived CDR1 and CDR2 are MNHEY and SMNVEV (reference sequence).

The gene calls are TRBV21-1 and TRBJ1-5; the table calls TRBD1, which could not be checked here. TRBV21-1 is labeled a pseudogene. CDR3 size: 15 residues. CDR3 loop: CASSGRGDRGQPQHF. DNA for the CDR3: TGTGCCAGCAGCGGCCGAGGGGACAGGGGCCAGCCCCAGCATTTT.

In its sample, this clone was seen a few times. The CDR3 loop reads CASSQLTGPTGELFF. The CDR3 nucleotides read TGTGCCAGCAGCCAGTTGACAGGCCCCACCGGGGAGCTGTTTTTT. The rearrangement links TRBV7-6 to TRBJ2-2, with a tentative D call TRBD1 (6 bases). V lost 5 bases and J lost 4, with 14 bases in between. There are 15 residues in the CDR3. CDR1 is SGHVS, CDR2 FNYEAQ, per germline.

Concerning this clone: The junction departs from germline at one end; a sequencing error may be responsible. The J gene is TRBJ2-6, the V gene TRBV7-9; TRBD1 is a possible D gene (5 bases). The CDR3 consists of 16 residues. CDR1 and CDR2 from the germline V gene are SEHNR and FQNEAQ (reference sequence). CDR3 amino acids: CASSLLGPAGANGLTF. The DNA for the CDR3 is TGTGCCAGCAGCTTACTGGGGCCCGCTGGGGCCAACGGCCTGACTTTC. Filled out from reference TRBV7-9 and TRBJ2-6, the complete variable domain reads DTGVSQNPRHKITKRGQNVTFRCDPISEHNRLYWYRQTLGQGPEFLTYFQNEAQLEKSRLLSDRFSAERPKGSFSTLEIQRTEQGDSAMYLCASSLLGPAGANGLTFGAGSRLTVL.

This rearrangement joins TRBV5-6 to TRBJ2-1; 8 bases are a match to TRBD2. Germline trimming cut 0 bases from V and 0 bases from J; bases unmatched to any gene: 8. Germline CDR1 and CDR2: SGHDT and YYEEEE. This CDR3 is 18 amino acids long. CDR3 region: CASSLGFSGTISYNEQFF. The CDR3 DNA is TGTGCCAGCAGCTTGGGGTTTAGCGGGACAATCTCCTACAATGAGCAGTTCTTC.

This chain joins TRBV11-2 and TRBJ2-5; 11 positions match TRBD1. This CDR3 is 14 amino acids long. From germline, CDR1 is SGHAT and CDR2 FQNNGV. V shed 0 bases and J 7 bases; nucleotides not matched to a gene: 1. The chain's CDR3 is CASSLDGTGGTQYF. Here the CDR3 DNA reads TGTGCCAGCAGCTTAGATGGGACAGGGGGGACCCAGTACTTC.

V usage is TRBV9 and J usage is TRBJ2-3; D is unclear. The CDR3 extends over 13 amino acids. Germline loops: CDR1 SGDLS, CDR2 YYNGEE. V was clipped by 0 bases and J by 8 bases, with 10 bases between them. The CDR3 spells CASSVAQPGTQYF. The DNA for the CDR3 is TGTGCCAGCAGCGTAGCTCAGCCAGGTACGCAGTATTTT.

V is TRBV7-2 and J is TRBJ2-7; TRBD1 is a possible D gene (6 bases). The V end lost 1 base, the J end lost 3 bases, and 16 bases lay between the germline ends. The germline CDR1 and CDR2 sequences are SGHTA and FQGNSA. CDR3 length: 16 residues. CDR3 bases: TGTGCCAGCAGCTTAGATTATATGGACAGTCGCTACGAGCAGTACTTC. Its translation: CASSLDYMDSRYEQYF.

V is TRBV2 and J is TRBJ1-4, with 7 positions matching TRBD1. There are 14 residues in the CDR3. In germline, CDR1 is SNHLY, CDR2 FYNNEI. Germline trimming cut 5 bases from V and 8 bases from J; bases unmatched to any gene: 8. CDR3 coding DNA: TGTGCCAGCAGTCCTAGACAGGGTGGGGAAAAACTGTTTTTT. This encodes CASSPRQGGEKLFF.

The gene calls are TRBV7-2 and TRBJ1-1, with D possibly being TRBD1 (6 bases). Germline V gene data show CDR1 as SGHTA and CDR2 as FQGNSA. The CDR3 totals 15 residues. Trimming removed 3 bases from V and 4 bases from J, with 15 bases in between. In DNA, the CDR3 is TGTGCCAGCAGCTTTCGCGGGGGGCGAGTCACTGAAGCTTTCTTT. It encodes CASSFRGGRVTEAFF.

This chain connects TRBV5-1 to TRBJ2-2, with D perhaps TRBD1 (6 bases). The germline CDR1 and CDR2 sequences are SGHRS and YFSETQ. V was trimmed by 0 bases and J by 2 bases, leaving 11 bases between them. The length of the CDR3 is 16 residues. The CDR3 DNA reads as TGCGCCAGCAGCTTGGCCCCAGGGGTTAACACCGGGGAGCTGTTTTTT. Translated, it gives CASSLAPGVNTGELFF.

The gene calls are TRBV5-4 and TRBJ1-6, with 8 bases lining up with TRBD1. The CDR3 length is 15 residues. Trimming cost V 7 bases and J 9 bases; bases outside gene matches: 12. Germline values: CDR1 SGHNT, CDR2 YYREEE (reference sequence). CDR3 amino acids: CASGSGQEKISPLHF. The CDR3 DNA reads TGTGCCAGCGGATCGGGACAGGAGAAGATTTCACCCCTCCACTTT. Looking up the rest from reference TRBV5-4 and TRBJ1-6 gives the full variable domain: ETGVTQSPTHLIKTRGQQVTLRCSSQSGHNTVSWYQQALGQGPQFIFQYYREEENGRGNFPPRFSGLQFPNYSSELNVNALELDDSALYLCASGSGQEKISPLHFGNGTRLTVT.

The chain uses TRBV6-5 and TRBJ1-2, with D uncertain. V lost 10 bases to trimming and J lost 4 bases, with 16 bases between them. Per germline, CDR1 MNHEY and CDR2 SVGAGI. This CDR3 has 13 residues. The CDR3 loop reads CAISREYLYGYTF. In DNA form, the CDR3 reads TGTGCCATCTCAAGGGAGTATCTCTATGGCTACACCTTC.

The chain uses TRBV7-9 and TRBJ1-6, with D perhaps TRBD1 (6 bases). This CDR3 is 14 amino acids long. The V gene's germline CDR1 is SEHNR and CDR2 FQNEAQ (reference sequence). With 5 bases removed from V and 7 bases from J, the gap between germline ends came to 12 bases. CDR3 in amino acids: CASSPVQGNSPLHF. Written as DNA, the CDR3 is TGTGCCAGCAGCCCCGTCCAGGGGAATTCACCCCTCCACTTT.

This chain joins TRBV30 and TRBJ2-1; D may be TRBD1 (5 bases). In germline, CDR1 is GTSNPN, CDR2 SVGIG (reference sequence). The CDR3 has 14 residues. The V gene lost 3 bases and the J gene lost 7 bases, with 16 bases spanning the gap. In DNA, the CDR3 is TGTGCCTGGAGGGGGCCCTATATGGGTAATGAGCAGTTCTTC. Protein product: CAWRGPYMGNEQFF.

This rearrangement joins TRBV11-2 to TRBJ2-3; the D is unclear. The CDR3 runs to 12 residues. The V end was cut by 0 bases, the J end by 8 bases, with 6 bases between. Germline loops: CDR1 SGHAT, CDR2 FQNNGV. CDR3 in amino acids: CASSLEGTTQYF. CDR3 in DNA: TGTGCCAGCAGCTTAGAGGGCACTACGCAGTATTTT.

This clone occurred a few times. V usage is TRBV4-2 and J usage is TRBJ2-7; TRBD1 might be the D (6 bases). The CDR3 has 17 residues. Germline V gene data show CDR1 as LGHNA and CDR2 as YNFKEQ. V was shortened by 0 bases and J by 3 bases, with 18 bases between the two germline ends. DNA for the CDR3: TGTGCCAGCAGCCAAGAAGTGGGTCAGGGGAAATTCTACGAGCAGTACTTC. Translating it yields CASSQEVGQGKFYEQYF.

The rearrangement joins TRBV7-2 to TRBJ2-3; D might be TRBD1 (6 bases). The germline CDR1 and CDR2 sequences are SGHTA and FQGNSA. The CDR3 runs 13 residues. Trimming stripped 2 bases from V and 6 bases from J, with 9 bases between. CDR3 protein: CASSLHRVDTQYF. CDR3 in DNA: TGTGCCAGCAGCTTACACAGGGTGGATACGCAGTATTTT.

The rearrangement joins TRBV5-6 to TRBJ2-3; weak D call: TRBD1 (6 bases). The germline V gene has CDR1 SGHDT and CDR2 YYEEEE. CDR3 length: 14 residues. The V end lost 4 bases, the J end lost 0 bases, and 9 bases lay between the germline ends. CDR3 protein: CASSRDISTDTQYF. The DNA of the CDR3 is TGTGCCAGCAGCCGGGACATTAGCACAGATACGCAGTATTTT.

V and J are TRBV4-1 and TRBJ1-1, with 7 bases aligning to TRBD1. V shed 2 bases, J shed 0 bases, and the junction held 6 bases outside the gene matches. The germline CDR1 and CDR2 sequences are MGHRA and YSYEKL. The CDR3 has 16 amino acids. CDR3 nucleotides: TGCGCCAGCAGCCAAACGGGACAGCTTATGAACACTGAAGCTTTCTTT. Translation gives CASSQTGQLMNTEAFF.

The chain has TRBV19 and TRBJ2-1, with 13 bases that match TRBD2. Germline V lookup: CDR1 LNHDA, CDR2 SQIVND (reference sequence). J gave up 8 bases and V 5 bases, and 9 bases lay outside the gene matches. The CDR3 covers 16 residues. Here the CDR3 DNA reads TGTGCCAGTAGTGCGTGGACTAGCGGGAGTAGGGATGAGCAGTTCTTC. Translation: CASSAWTSGSRDEQFF.

The genes are TRBV9 and TRBJ2-5; 9 nucleotides line up with TRBD2. This CDR3 spans 16 amino acids. V was clipped by 4 bases and J by 1 base; unmatched bases: 8. The germline V gene has CDR1 SGDLS and CDR2 YYNGEE. The CDR3 DNA sequence: TGTGCCAGCAGCAGACGTAGCGGGGGCCGCCAAGAGACCCAGTACTTC. It is translated as CASSRRSGGRQETQYF. Full variable domain (remainder filled in from reference TRBV9 and TRBJ2-5): DSGVTQTPKHLITATGQRVTLRCSPRSGDLSVYWYQQSLDQGLQFLIQYYNGEERAKGNILERFSAQQFPDLHSELNLSSLELGDSALYFCASSRRSGGRQETQYFGPGTRLLVL.

The chain is built from TRBV6-1 and TRBJ2-5; 12 nucleotides match TRBD2. Germline loops: CDR1 MNHNS, CDR2 SASEGT. This CDR3 is 12 amino acids long. Trimming took 4 bases from V and 14 from J; bases not matched to a gene: 5. The CDR3 reads CASSASGRGYYF. The DNA for the CDR3 is TGTGCCAGCAGTGCTAGCGGGAGGGGTTATTACTTC.

The table lists this clone with a few counts. This sequence joins TRBV15 and TRBJ1-1, with 7 bases identical to TRBD1. Per the germline V gene, CDR1 is LNHNV and CDR2 is YYDKDF (reference sequence). The V gene end was trimmed by 5 bases and the J gene end by 10 bases; junction bases not matched to a gene: 13. The CDR3 extends over 14 amino acids. CDR3 amino acids: CATSEALKNRGAFF. Here the CDR3 DNA reads TGTGCCACCAGCGAAGCCCTAAAGAACAGGGGAGCTTTCTTT.

This clone has just a few counts. The chain carries TRBV19 and TRBJ1-5, with 8 bases fitting TRBD1. Trimming cost V 8 bases and J 2 bases; bases outside gene matches: 2. The CDR3 loop spans 13 amino acids. Germline V CDR1 and CDR2: LNHDA, SQIVND (reference sequence). The CDR3 spells CASADRGNQPQHF. The CDR3 DNA sequence: TGTGCCAGTGCGGACAGGGGCAATCAGCCCCAGCATTTT.

This clone appeared a single time. For the CDR3, the DNA is TGCGCCAGCAGGTTGTCCCCCGCGACAAACAGGTACAATGAGCAGTTCTTC. It yields the protein CASRLSPATNRYNEQFF. The chain links TRBV5-1 to TRBJ2-1; TRBD1 is a possible D gene (5 bases). The CDR3 is 17 residues long. The ends were cut back, 5 bases at V and 4 bases at J, with 22 bases in the middle. Germline CDR1 SGHRS, CDR2 YFSETQ.

This chain joins TRBV6-1 and TRBJ1-6; D is possibly TRBD1 (5 bases). This CDR3 comprises 15 residues. Germline CDR1 is MNHNS and CDR2 is SASEGT. The ends were cut back, 3 bases at V and 3 bases at J, with 9 bases in the middle. The CDR3 DNA reads TGTGCCAGCAGTGAGCAGGGTGGCTATAATTCACCCCTCCACTTT. It specifies CASSEQGGYNSPLHF.

The CDR3 loop reads CASRRQGVRNTEAFF. CDR3 bases: TGTGCCAGCAGACGGCAGGGGGTAAGAAACACTGAAGCTTTCTTT. This chain links TRBV5-4 with TRBJ1-1; 7 bases fit TRBD1. The junction had 9 bases not matched to a gene; V was cut back by 5 bases and J by 2 bases. There are 15 residues in the CDR3. CDR1 and CDR2 (germline): SGHNT, YYREEE (reference sequence). Based on the CDR3 plus reference TRBV5-4 and TRBJ1-1, the full variable domain is ETGVTQSPTHLIKTRGQQVTLRCSSQSGHNTVSWYQQALGQGPQFIFQYYREEENGRGNFPPRFSGLQFPNYSSELNVNALELDDSALYLCASRRQGVRNTEAFFGQGTRLTVV.

This clone was recorded only once. The chain recombines TRBV19 with TRBJ2-4; 8 bases align to TRBD2. Looked up from germline, CDR1 is LNHDA and CDR2 is SQIVND (reference sequence). There are 19 residues in the CDR3. V lost 6 bases and J lost 0; bases outside the gene matches: 16. Here the CDR3 reads CASRAAGFSGRGAKNIQYF. The CDR3 DNA sequence: TGTGCCAGTAGAGCTGCGGGGTTCAGCGGGAGAGGAGCCAAAAACATTCAGTACTTC.